The entry below describes one T cell receptor (beta chain). Compared with germline, one end of the junction differs, possibly owing to a read error. Other nucleotide sequences from this sample produce the same CDR3. The table came from immunoSEQ multiplex PCR; TCRdb's copy has only in-frame clones and leaves some out. The data contain 450,000 to 650,000 clones, around three quarters of them singletons. The sample comes from a study of shared T cell receptors in the human thymus. Germline-derived CDR1 and CDR2 are LNHNV and YYDKDF (reference sequence). There are 15 residues in the CDR3. This sample was also put to use in a study of human thymus T cells. This second study says: Thymus specimens were resections from corrective heart surgery. Highly overlapping thymic repertoires in unrelated individuals were reported by related research.

Sequencing used thymocytes. The clonotype comes from a boy under two years old with a congenital heart defect. The chain joins TRBV15 to TRBJ1-5; D perhaps matches TRBD1 (5 bases). CDR3 bases: TGCGCCACCAGCAGATCCCGGGGACTGAACCAGCCCCAGCATTTT. Encoded protein: CATSRSRGLNQPQHF.